The sequence of this TCR beta chain was determined in a study of cytomegalovirus exposure and HLA in healthy donors. Study-wide findings and caveats: A later analysis linked a missense DCLRE1C variant to TCR beta V- and J-gene trimming. In an earlier analysis, most TCR beta V segments were productive about 87% or about 30% of the time. Several of the most significant clusters appeared linked to common viral pathogens, based on a later analysis.

Comments on this clone: What it binds is unknown.

PCR primers comprised 60 Vbeta and 13 Jbeta primers. Clones were sequenced by immunoSEQ multiplex PCR, and TCRdb holds only the in-frame ones, with some missing. The top ten clones hold around 1.5% of a sample with 95,000 to 150,000 clones, roughly four fifths of them seen once. This clonotype originated in a woman between 18 and 29 years old in good health and CMV-seronegative. Sequenced sample: PBMCs.

The CDR3 DNA reads TGTGCCAGCACCAAAAGGGGAACTAGCCCAGATACGCAGTATTTT. This codes for CASTKRGTSPDTQYF. The rearrangement links TRBV2 to TRBJ2-3; tentative D call: TRBD2 (6 bases). The germline gives CDR1 SNHLY, CDR2 FYNNEI. Trimming removed 7 bases at V and 4 bases at J, with 18 bases between. This CDR3 region has 15 residues.